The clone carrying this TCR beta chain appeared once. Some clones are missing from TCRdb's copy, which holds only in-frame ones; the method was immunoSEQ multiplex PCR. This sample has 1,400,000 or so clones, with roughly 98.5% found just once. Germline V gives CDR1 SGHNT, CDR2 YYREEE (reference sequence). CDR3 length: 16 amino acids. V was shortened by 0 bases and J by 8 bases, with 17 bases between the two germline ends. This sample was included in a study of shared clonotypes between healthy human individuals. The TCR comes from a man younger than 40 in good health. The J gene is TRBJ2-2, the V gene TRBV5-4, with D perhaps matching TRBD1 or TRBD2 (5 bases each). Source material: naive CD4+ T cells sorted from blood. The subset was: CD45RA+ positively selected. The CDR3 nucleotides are TGTGCCAGCAGCTTGGGAGGGGCAGGCGTTTTAGGGGAGCTGTTTTTT. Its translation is CASSLGGAGVLGELFF.